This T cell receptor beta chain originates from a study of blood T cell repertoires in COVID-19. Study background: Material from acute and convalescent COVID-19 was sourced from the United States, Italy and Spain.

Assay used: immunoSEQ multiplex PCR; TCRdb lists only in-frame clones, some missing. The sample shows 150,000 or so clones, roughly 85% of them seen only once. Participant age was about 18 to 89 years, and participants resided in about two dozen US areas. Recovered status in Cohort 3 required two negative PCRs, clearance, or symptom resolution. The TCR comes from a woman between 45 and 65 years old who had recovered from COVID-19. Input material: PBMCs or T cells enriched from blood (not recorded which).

CDR3 residues: CSVRVYTYNEQFF. CDR3 nucleotide sequence: TGCAGCGTGAGGGTGTACACCTACAATGAGCAGTTCTTC. The chain has TRBV29-1 and TRBJ2-1; TRBD2 might be the D (5 bases). Trimming took 6 bases from V and 2 from J, leaving 11 bases between them. Per the germline V gene, CDR1 is SQVTM and CDR2 is ANQGSEA. This CDR3 contains 13 residues.